Below, one T cell receptor beta chain is given with its context. The sample comes from a study of blood T cell repertoires in COVID-19. Study as a whole: The United States, Italy and Spain supplied acute and convalescent COVID-19 samples. The cDNA or gDNA used as material had been derived from T cells, B-cell-depleted T cells, or PBMCs.

With 0 bases removed from V and 4 bases from J, the gap between germline ends came to 13 bases. The germline V gene has CDR1 LGHDT and CDR2 YNNKEL (reference sequence). The CDR3 is 16 amino acids. Per the original data handling: Estimates of nucleated cell counts were drawn from the amplification of reference gene primers. Assay: immunoSEQ multiplex PCR; the TCRdb copy retains only in-frame clones and omits some. The V and J calls and clone size come from that table; D and trimming were worked out from the DNA. The repertoire holds 120,000 or so clones, with about nine tenths as singletons. This sequence originates from a man aged 60-69 years with COVID-19, enrolled during active disease. The sequencing sample was made of peripheral blood. The rearrangement uses TRBV3-1 (or the pseudogene TRBV3-2) and TRBJ2-1, with a tentative D call TRBD1 (6 bases). The CDR3 region has the DNA TGTGCCAGCAGCCAAGAGGGGGCCATCGCTTACAATGAGCAGTTCTTC. Translating it yields CASSQEGAIAYNEQFF.